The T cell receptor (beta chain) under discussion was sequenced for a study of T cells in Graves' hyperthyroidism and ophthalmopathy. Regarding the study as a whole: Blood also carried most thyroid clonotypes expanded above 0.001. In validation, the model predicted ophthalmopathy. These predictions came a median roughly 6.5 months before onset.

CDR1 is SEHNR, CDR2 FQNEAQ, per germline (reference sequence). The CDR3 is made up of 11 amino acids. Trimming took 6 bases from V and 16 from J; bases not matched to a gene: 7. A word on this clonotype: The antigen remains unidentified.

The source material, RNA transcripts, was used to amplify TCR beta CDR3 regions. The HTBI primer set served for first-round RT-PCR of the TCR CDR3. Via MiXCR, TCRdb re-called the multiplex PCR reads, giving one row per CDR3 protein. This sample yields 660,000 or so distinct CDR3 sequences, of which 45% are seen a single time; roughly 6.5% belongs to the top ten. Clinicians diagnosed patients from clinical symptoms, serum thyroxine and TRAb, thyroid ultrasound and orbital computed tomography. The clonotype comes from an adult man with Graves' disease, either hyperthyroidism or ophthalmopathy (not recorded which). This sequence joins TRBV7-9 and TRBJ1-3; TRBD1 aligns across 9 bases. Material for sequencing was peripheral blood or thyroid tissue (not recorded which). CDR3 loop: CASRTGQGLYF. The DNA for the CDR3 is TGTGCCAGCAGGACGGGACAGGGTTTGTATTTT. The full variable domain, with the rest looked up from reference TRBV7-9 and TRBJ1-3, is DTGVSQNPRHKITKRGQNVTFRCDPISEHNRLYWYRQTLGQGPEFLTYFQNEAQLEKSRLLSDRFSAERPKGSFSTLEIQRTEQGDSAMYLCASRTGQGLYFGEGSWLTVV.